The 12 T cell receptor beta chains given below trace back to one sample, sequenced in a study of identical twins. TCRdb itself ran the 5' RACE reads through MiXCR, one entry per CDR3 protein. The top ten clones hold roughly 0.44% of a sample with about 530,000 distinct CDR3 sequences, 12% to 15% of them seen once. The same data also went into a second study, on yellow fever vaccine responses in identical twins.

The sample taken for sequencing was CD4+ T cells sorted from blood. These receptors were taken from a woman under 30 in good health.

The rearrangement uses TRBV9 and TRBJ1-1; D is perhaps TRBD1 (5 bases). The germline gives CDR1 SGDLS, CDR2 YYNGEE. This CDR3 comprises 14 residues. The ends were cut back, 3 bases at V and 6 bases at J, with 15 bases in the middle. The CDR3 coding sequence is TGTGCCAGCAGCGCGAGGGGCTCCGGGGCTGAAGCTTTCTTT. This translates into CASSARGSGAEAFF.

This chain connects TRBV20-1 to TRBJ2-1; 10 nucleotides align to TRBD2. The germline CDR1 and CDR2 sequences are DFQATT and SNEGSKA (reference sequence). The J segment lost 4 bases and the V segment lost 6 bases, leaving 6 bases of the junction unmatched. The CDR3 has 14 amino acids. CDR3 sequence: CSAFLAGVYNEQFF. The CDR3 bases are TGCAGTGCGTTCCTAGCGGGGGTTTACAATGAGCAGTTCTTC.

The V gene is TRBV14, the J gene TRBJ1-6; a possible D gene is TRBD1 (5 bases). The CDR3 has 13 amino acids. The germline gives CDR1 SGHDN, CDR2 FVKESK. V lost 2 bases to trimming and J lost 7 bases, with 6 bases between them. The CDR3 coding sequence is TGTGCCAGCAGCCAAAACAGGAATTCACCCCTCCACTTT. It translates to CASSQNRNSPLHF.

This chain uses TRBV29-1 with TRBJ2-5, with 12 bases fitting TRBD2. J gave up 7 bases and V 1 base, and 13 bases lay outside the gene matches. Germline CDR1 and CDR2: SQVTM and ANQGSEA. CDR3 length equals 17 residues. CDR3 protein: CSVEGWTSGAPGGTQYF. CDR3 bases: TGCAGCGTTGAAGGGTGGACTAGCGGGGCCCCAGGGGGGACCCAGTACTTC.

This sequence joins TRBV29-1 and TRBJ2-6; TRBD1 matches 8 bases. Losses at the gene ends were 1 base for V and 0 bases for J; bases not matched to a gene: 11. This CDR3 comprises 19 residues. Per the germline V gene, CDR1 is SQVTM and CDR2 is ANQGSEA. The CDR3 DNA follows: TGCAGCGTTGAAGTTCCGCCAGGGGGCATCTTCTCTGGGGCCAACGTCCTGACTTTC. Translation: CSVEVPPGGIFSGANVLTF. The full variable domain, with the rest looked up from reference TRBV29-1 and TRBJ2-6, is SAVISQKPSRDICQRGTSLTIQCQVDSQVTMMFWYRQQPGQSLTLIATANQGSEATYESGFVIDKFPISRPNLTFSTLTVSNMSPEDSSIYLCSVEVPPGGIFSGANVLTFGAGSRLTVL.

The V call is TRBV6-5, the J call TRBJ1-2; possibly TRBD1 for D (5 bases). Deletions cut 4 bases from V and 6 bases from J, with 18 bases between. Per germline, CDR1 MNHEY and CDR2 SVGAGI. The CDR3 sequence is 15 residues long. The chain's CDR3 is CASSFAGFPLDGYTF. The CDR3 DNA reads as TGTGCCAGCAGTTTCGCAGGGTTCCCCTTGGATGGCTACACCTTC.

The V and J genes are TRBV12-5 and TRBJ2-3, with TRBD2 matching 8 bases. V shed 1 base, J shed 5 bases, and the junction held 2 bases outside the gene matches. Germline CDR1 is LGHNT and CDR2 is FRNRAP. CDR3 length equals 14 residues. The DNA for the CDR3 is TGTGCTAGTGGTTTGGGGCTAGCGGGAGATACGCAGTATTTT. As protein: CASGLGLAGDTQYF.

The chain has TRBV27 and TRBJ2-7, with D unclear. Trimming took 2 bases from V and 3 from J, leaving 8 bases between them. This CDR3 has 13 amino acids. The germline V gene encodes CDR1 MNHEY and CDR2 SMNVEV (reference sequence). This chain's CDR3 is CASSLMWGYEQYF. The CDR3 DNA reads TGTGCCAGCAGTTTAATGTGGGGCTACGAGCAGTACTTC.

The chain carries TRBV20-1 and TRBJ2-7; 11 nucleotides agree with TRBD2. Germline values: CDR1 DFQATT, CDR2 SNEGSKA (reference sequence). V dropped 4 bases and J dropped 2; count of bases not matched to a gene: 7. The length of the CDR3 is 15 residues. The CDR3, as DNA: TGCAGTGCTACAAGCACTAGCGGGGGAACCTACGAGCAGTACGTC. It is translated as CSATSTSGGTYEQYV.

The genes are TRBV4-1 and TRBJ2-3, with D possibly matching TRBD2 (6 bases). CDR3 length equals 14 residues. Germline values: CDR1 MGHRA, CDR2 YSYEKL. V shed 0 bases and J shed 10 bases, with 14 bases lying between them. CDR3 coding DNA: TGCGCCAGCAGCCAAGAGCTTTTTGCGGGATCGCAGTATTTT. Translation: CASSQELFAGSQYF.

V usage is TRBV5-1 and J usage is TRBJ2-3; a weak D match, TRBD1 (5 bases). Germline V gene sequence: CDR1 SGHRS, CDR2 YFSETQ. V lost 6 bases, J lost 2 bases, and 10 bases lay in between. The CDR3 is 13 residues long. The CDR3 reads CASIEDNTDTQYF. DNA of the CDR3: TGCGCCAGCATTGAGGACAACACAGATACGCAGTATTTT.

This clonotype was seen more than once but under ten times. The chain recombines TRBV7-2 with TRBJ1-6; 7 bases line up with TRBD1. Germline CDR1 SGHTA, CDR2 FQGNSA. Germline trimming cut 5 bases from V and 9 bases from J; bases unmatched to any gene: 13. The CDR3 covers 16 residues. The chain's CDR3 is CASSGNGQAVTSPLHF. CDR3 coding DNA: TGTGCCAGCAGCGGAAACGGACAGGCGGTTACTTCACCCCTCCACTTT. Supplemented by reference TRBV7-2 and TRBJ1-6, the full variable domain reads GAGVSQSPSNKVTEKGKDVELRCDPISGHTALYWYRQSLGQGLEFLIYFQGNSAPDKSGLPSDRFSAERTGGSVSTLTIQRTQQEDSAVYLCASSGNGQAVTSPLHFGNGTRLTVT.